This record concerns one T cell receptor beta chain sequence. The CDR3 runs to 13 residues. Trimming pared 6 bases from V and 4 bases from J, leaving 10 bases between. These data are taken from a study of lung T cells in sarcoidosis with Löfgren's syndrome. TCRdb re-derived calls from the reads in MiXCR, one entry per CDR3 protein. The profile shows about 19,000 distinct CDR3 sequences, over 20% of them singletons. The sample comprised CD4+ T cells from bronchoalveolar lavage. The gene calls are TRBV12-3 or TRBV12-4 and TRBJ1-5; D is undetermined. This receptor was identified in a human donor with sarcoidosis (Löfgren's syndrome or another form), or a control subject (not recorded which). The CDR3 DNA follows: TGTGCCAGCAGGTCCAGACTAAATCAGCCCCAGCATTTT. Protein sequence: CASRSRLNQPQHF.